The present T cell receptor (beta chain) was sequenced within a study of CD8 T cells in ankylosing spondylitis. Findings and caveats of the study: The study identified a TCR beta motif of roughly eight highly homologous variants that appeared characteristic of ankylosing spondylitis blood.

Per germline, CDR1 DFQATT and CDR2 SNEGSKA (reference sequence). There are 12 residues in the CDR3. Trimming stripped 3 bases from V and 5 bases from J, with 10 bases between. In the case of this clonotype: Its antigen is not identified.

TCRdb itself ran the 5' RACE reads through MiXCR, one entry per CDR3 protein. Here the sample spans fewer than 250,000 distinct CDR3 sequences, roughly 25% being singletons. V and J are TRBV20-1 and TRBJ1-1, with a weak D call TRBD1 (5 bases). Specimen: blood, either unsorted or a sorted T cell fraction (not recorded which). This sequence was found in a male donor with ankylosing spondylitis or in good health (not recorded which). CDR3 in DNA: TGCAGTGCTAGCGACAGAATAACTGAAGCTTTCTTT. Amino acids: CSASDRITEAFF.